The source of this TCR beta chain is a study of cytomegalovirus exposure and HLA in healthy donors. Study at large: In an earlier analysis, 90 million to 130 million unique TCR beta sequences were found from approximately 170 million T cells. Study-level points and caveats: In a later analysis, approximately 15,000 TCR beta sequences were associated with HLA alleles at 0.05 false discovery rate.

A few counts support this clone. Its specificity is unknown. CDR3 length: 15 amino acids. Per the germline V gene, CDR1 is WSHSY and CDR2 is SAAADI. Trimming removed 5 bases from V and 4 bases from J, with 17 bases in between. With 60 Vbeta and 13 Jbeta primers, the PCR was carried out. TCRdb's table, derived via immunoSEQ multiplex PCR, lists solely in-frame clones and lacks some. The sample carries tens of thousands of clones, more than 70% recorded once. V usage is TRBV10-2 and J usage is TRBJ1-1; the D gene is possibly TRBD1 (5 bases). The clonotype was recovered from a man aged 35-49 years in good health and CMV-seronegative. Specimen: PBMCs. CDR3 amino acids: CASSNSRDLGTEAFF. DNA of the CDR3: TGCGCCAGCAGTAATTCCCGGGACTTAGGCACTGAAGCTTTCTTT.